This TCR beta chain was identified in a study of T-cell reconstitution after alpha-beta-depleted transplantation in children (dated by TCRdb to about 2016). Background for the entire study: The study quantitatively tracked T-cell immune reconstitution after TCRalphabeta/CD19-depleted allogeneic hematopoietic cell transplantation in children using TCR repertoire profiling.

There are 16 amino acids in the CDR3, from cysteine to phenylalanine inclusive. Just the 48-base CDR3 DNA is kept, in frame starting at base 1. The germline V gene yields SGHVT for CDR1 and SQSDAQ for CDR2. Ends trimmed: V by 3 bases, J by 2 bases; bases unmatched to a gene: 6. The library relied on PCR. Sequencing took place on an Illumina HiSeq 2500. TCR library preparation used molecular barcoding, with unique molecular identifiers applied to normalize quantification of the TCRbeta repertoire. In TCRdb, the public reads were trimmed at Q25 with fastp and aligned with MiXCR, with productive beta chains retained. Every CDR3 protein is listed once, alongside the most common genes and DNA of its rows. The table for this sample lists approximately 200,000 distinct CDR3 sequences; about 15% of them were counted only once. About 13% of the sample lies in the top ten. This clonotype appeared many times. The antigen it binds to is not known. Nothing much larger sits one base from this clone, and base qualities are not available.

The rearrangement joined TRBV7-4 to TRBJ2-2; 7 junctional bases match TRBD1. The TCR sequence derives from a human donor who donated a stem cell graft to a child with acute lymphoblastic leukemia. The starting material was PBMCs from the stem cell graft donor, obtained from the stem cell graft. DNA sequence: TGTGCCAGCAGCTTGATCCGGGACAGAAACACCGGGGAGCTGTTTTTT. Its amino acids are CASSLIRDRNTGELFF.